At least ten counts were recorded for the clone carrying this T cell receptor beta chain. Its specificity is unknown. The data belong to a study of CD8 T cells in ankylosing spondylitis. Points from the study as a whole: It was reported that disease-linked clones were significantly enriched in matched ankylosing spondylitis synovial fluid. Earlier reports found some motif variants in synovial fluid and blood in reactive arthritis. Ankylosing spondylitis blood appeared to be characterized by a TCR beta motif of about eight highly homologous variants.

The germline gives CDR1 SGHRS, CDR2 YFSETQ. CDR3 length: 14 amino acids. The V end lost 4 bases, the J end lost 2 bases, and 11 bases lay between the germline ends. Quantitative barcoded 5'-RACE was used to prepare TCR beta libraries. MiXCR was run by TCRdb on the 5' RACE reads, yielding one entry per CDR3 protein. In the table there are 800,000 to 900,000 distinct CDR3 sequences, approximately 10% of which are singletons. The TCR comes from a male donor with ankylosing spondylitis. The sequenced material came from blood, either unsorted or a sorted T cell fraction (not recorded which). The gene calls are TRBV5-1 and TRBJ2-3, with D possibly matching TRBD2 (6 bases). Here the CDR3 DNA reads TGCGCCAGCAGCCTGAGCGGGTCCACAGATACGCAGTATTTT. Translation gives CASSLSGSTDTQYF.